These 18 T cell receptor beta chains came from one sample sequenced in a study of cytomegalovirus exposure and HLA in healthy donors. Use of 60 Vbeta and 13 Jbeta primers characterized the PCR. Here immunoSEQ multiplex PCR was the method, and the copy in TCRdb shows in-frame clones only, minus some. The sample has about 150,000 clones; around 79% are singletons. The specimen sequenced was PBMCs. All receptors derive from a man aged 25-40 years in good health and CMV-seropositive.

This clone has a handful of counts. The chain uses TRBV10-3 and TRBJ2-2; 9 nucleotides align to TRBD2. Trimming removed 7 bases from V and 5 bases from J; junction bases left unmatched: 14. The germline V gene encodes CDR1 ENHRY and CDR2 SYGVKD. This CDR3 spans 17 amino acids. CDR3 in DNA: TGTGCCATCACCGGGACAACCGGGACTAGCAGTACCGGGGAGCTGTTTTTT. This codes for CAITGTTGTSSTGELFF.

This clone occurred once. The chain recombines TRBV19 with TRBJ1-5; 7 bases line up with TRBD1. J was trimmed by 0 bases and V by 5 bases; bases with no gene match: 10. Germline-derived CDR1 and CDR2 are LNHDA and SQIVND (reference sequence). This CDR3 has 17 residues. The CDR3 sequence is CASSPRQGAHSNQPQHF. CDR3 in DNA: TGTGCCAGTAGTCCACGACAGGGTGCACATAGCAATCAGCCCCAGCATTTT.

The V gene is TRBV15, the J gene TRBJ1-2; a weak D match, TRBD1 (6 bases). The length of the CDR3 is 13 residues. Germline V CDR1 and CDR2: LNHNV, YYDKDF (reference sequence). The V and J ends lost 1 base and 3 bases respectively, with 6 bases between them. This chain's CDR3 is CATSRGTDYGYTF. The CDR3 DNA reads TGTGCCACCAGCAGAGGGACAGACTATGGCTACACCTTC.

V and J are TRBV28 and TRBJ1-5; 8 bases are shared with TRBD1. The ends lost 6 bases at V and 2 bases at J; junction bases unmatched: 3. This CDR3 is built from 14 residues. The germline V gene has CDR1 MDHEN and CDR2 SYDVKM. The CDR3 loop is CASRATGGNQPQHF. The CDR3, as DNA: TGTGCCAGCAGGGCGACAGGGGGCAATCAGCCCCAGCATTTT.

The chain couples TRBV29-1 to TRBJ2-1, with a possible D match to TRBD1 (5 bases). CDR3 length: 16 residues. Trimming removed 4 bases at V and 4 bases at J, with 20 bases between. Germline CDR1 and CDR2: SQVTM and ANQGSEA. The CDR3 sequence is CSVGGRAAYPYNEQFF. Here the CDR3 DNA reads TGCAGCGTTGGGGGCCGGGCAGCCTACCCATACAATGAGCAGTTCTTC.

This chain joins TRBV5-1 and TRBJ2-3; possibly TRBD2 for D (6 bases). The CDR3 loop spans 15 amino acids. The V gene lost 0 bases and the J gene lost 1 base, with 9 bases spanning the gap. Germline V gives CDR1 SGHRS, CDR2 YFSETQ. DNA of the CDR3: TGCGCCAGCAGCTTGGGCAGCGGGCGCACAGATACGCAGTATTTT. Amino acids: CASSLGSGRTDTQYF.

V gene TRBV15 combines with J gene TRBJ2-5; D perhaps matches TRBD1 (5 bases). The CDR3 spans 16 residues. V lost 1 base to trimming and J lost 0 bases, with 12 bases between them. The germline V gene has CDR1 LNHNV and CDR2 YYDKDF (reference sequence). The DNA for the CDR3 is TGTGCCACCAGCAGAGGGCAGGGTGGGGACCAAGAGACCCAGTACTTC. This gives the protein CATSRGQGGDQETQYF.

V gene TRBV9 combines with J gene TRBJ2-1; the match to TRBD1 covers 9 bases. The V and J ends lost 3 bases and 0 bases, in that order; junction bases with no gene match: 1. Germline assignment: CDR1 SGDLS and CDR2 YYNGEE. This CDR3 spans 15 amino acids. CDR3 loop: CASSGGQGSYNEQFF. The CDR3 DNA reads as TGTGCCAGCAGCGGGGGACAGGGCTCCTACAATGAGCAGTTCTTC.

CDR3 loop: CASSLVGQLNTGELFF. The CDR3 nucleotides read TGTGCCAGCAGCCTGGTAGGACAGCTGAACACCGGGGAGCTGTTTTTT. The gene calls are TRBV5-4 and TRBJ2-2; a possible D gene is TRBD1 (6 bases). This CDR3 is built from 16 residues. The V end lost 4 bases, the J end lost 1 base, and 14 bases lay between the germline ends. CDR1 and CDR2 from the germline V gene are SGHNT and YYREEE (reference sequence).

V is TRBV5-1 and J is TRBJ2-5; possible D gene TRBD2, 6 bases. The CDR3 loop spans 15 amino acids. Trimming took off 4 bases at V and 5 bases at J, with 18 bases between the two ends. Germline-derived CDR1 and CDR2 are SGHRS and YFSETQ. The CDR3 loop is CASSLESLAFETQYF. The DNA for the CDR3 is TGCGCCAGCAGCCTGGAGTCACTAGCTTTCGAGACCCAGTACTTC. Full variable domain (rest looked up from reference TRBV5-1 and TRBJ2-5): KAGVTQTPRYLIKTRGQQVTLSCSPISGHRSVSWYQQTPGQGLQFLFEYFSETQRNKGNFPGRFSGRQFSNSRSEMNVSTLELGDSALYLCASSLESLAFETQYFGPGTRLLVL.

CDR3 region: CASSLSDTVTEAFF. The CDR3 coding sequence is TGTGCCAGCAGCTTAAGCGACACTGTGACTGAAGCTTTCTTT. The chain combines TRBV7-3 with TRBJ1-1; no clear D. V was cut by 1 base and J by 5 bases, with 11 bases left in between. CDR1 and CDR2 from the germline V gene are SGHTA and FQGTGA. CDR3 length: 14 residues.

J is TRBJ2-7 and V is TRBV7-6; D might be TRBD1 (6 bases). CDR1 is SGHVS, CDR2 FNYEAQ, per germline. V was pared by 4 bases and J by 0 bases, with 13 bases between. The CDR3 totals 15 residues. CDR3 protein: CASSSEQQGSYEQYF. The CDR3, as DNA: TGTGCCAGCAGCTCGGAGCAACAGGGCTCCTACGAGCAGTACTTC.

This clone showed up just a few times. This chain uses TRBV7-9 with TRBJ2-7, with D perhaps matching TRBD2 (5 bases). Trimming cost V 10 bases and J 5 bases, with 21 bases left between them. This CDR3 has 14 residues. Germline values: CDR1 SEHNR, CDR2 FQNEAQ (reference sequence). CDR3 in DNA: TGTGCCAACCAAGACACCAAAGGGAGCCACGAGCAGTACTTC. It specifies CANQDTKGSHEQYF.

This clone was counted at least ten times. This chain links TRBV6-5 with TRBJ1-4; no clear D. There are 14 residues in the CDR3. V lost 6 bases, J lost 8 bases, and 16 bases lay in between. The germline CDR1 and CDR2 sequences are MNHEY and SVGAGI. CDR3 DNA: TGTGCCAGCAGACCTACGGCCGGGGTGGAAAAACTGTTTTTT. This translates into CASRPTAGVEKLFF.

The chain is built from TRBV7-3 and TRBJ2-7; 10 positions match TRBD2. CDR1 is SGHTA, CDR2 FQGTGA, per germline. This CDR3 has 16 amino acids. V trimming: 4 bases; J trimming: 1 base; junction bases outside the gene matches: 7. CDR3 in DNA: TGTGCCAGCAGCTCTTCCACTAGCGGGATTTCCTACGAGCAGTACTTC. It is translated as CASSSSTSGISYEQYF.

V is TRBV28 and J is TRBJ1-2, with TRBD1 as a possible D gene (6 bases). The CDR3 consists of 14 residues. Trimming took 1 base from V and 4 from J, leaving 10 bases between them. Germline V lookup: CDR1 MDHEN, CDR2 SYDVKM. As DNA, the CDR3 is TGTGCCAGCAGTTTATCCGCAGGGGCCTATGGCTACACCTTC. It encodes CASSLSAGAYGYTF.

The chain is built from TRBV27 and TRBJ2-7; tentative D call: TRBD1 (5 bases). Trimming stripped 2 bases from V and 12 bases from J, with 14 bases between. The CDR3 totals 12 residues. Germline V gene sequence: CDR1 MNHEY, CDR2 SMNVEV (reference sequence). CDR3 nucleotides: TGTGCCAGCAGTTTACAAGGGGCGCAACCGTACTTC. Amino acid sequence: CASSLQGAQPYF.

The chain is built from TRBV7-2 and TRBJ2-7; TRBD1 agrees at 8 bases. Germline values: CDR1 SGHTA, CDR2 FQGNSA. Unmatched junction bases numbered 15, after V lost 1 base and J lost 7 bases. This CDR3 comprises 17 residues. The CDR3 spells CASSLDSGGDRMREQYF. The CDR3 nucleotides read TGTGCCAGCAGCTTAGACAGCGGAGGGGACAGGATGAGGGAGCAGTACTTC.